The clone carrying this T cell receptor beta chain was counted between two and nine times. The sample has other DNA sequences that encode this CDR3 too. The sample originates from a study of PD-L1 blockade in urothelial cancer. TCRdb's copy holds only in-frame clones and misses some; the assay was immunoSEQ multiplex PCR. The sample holds over 50,000 clones, 86% seen once. This receptor was identified in a man aged 50 to 60 with urothelial cancer. The sample consisted of PBMCs, taken around atezolizumab (anti-PD-L1) treatment.

CDR3: CASSLPGQGPLSYEQYF. CDR3 nucleotide sequence: TGTGCCAGCAGTTTACCGGGACAGGGGCCCCTTTCGTACGAGCAGTACTTC. This rearrangement joins TRBV28 to TRBJ2-7; 10 bases line up with TRBD1. This CDR3 contains 17 residues. In germline, CDR1 is MDHEN, CDR2 SYDVKM. Trimming at V came to 2 bases and at J to 4 bases, leaving 11 bases not matched to a gene.